Below are 12 T cell receptor beta chains sequenced from a single sample in a study of blood T cell repertoires in COVID-19. Repertoires were generated with immunoSEQ multiplex PCR, while TCRdb's copy carries only in-frame clones and drops some. The table shows 350,000 to 450,000 clones, with approximately 91% occurring only once. The sample taken for sequencing was PBMCs or T cells enriched from blood (not recorded which). The receptors shown here come from a woman in her late teens or twenties who had been exposed to COVID-19.

The genes are TRBV10-3 and TRBJ1-2; TRBD1 matches at 8 bases. Germline values: CDR1 ENHRY, CDR2 SYGVKD. The CDR3 loop spans 17 amino acids. The J segment lost 5 bases and the V segment lost 4 bases, leaving 15 bases of the junction unmatched. CDR3 DNA: TGTGCCATCAGTGCCCAACCGGGACAGGCTGACCAATATGGCTACACCTTC. Its protein is CAISAQPGQADQYGYTF.

The CDR3 region has the DNA TGTGCCAGCAGTTTAATCCAGGGCCACGAGCAGTACTTC. This translates into CASSLIQGHEQYF. V and J are TRBV28 and TRBJ2-7, with a weak D call TRBD1 (5 bases). The CDR3 has 13 residues. V was trimmed by 2 bases and J by 5 bases, leaving 10 bases between them. The germline V gene encodes CDR1 MDHEN and CDR2 SYDVKM.

The chain links TRBV9 to TRBJ2-5; the D gene is possibly TRBD2 (6 bases). The CDR3 is 15 residues long. Trimming removed 2 bases from V and 4 bases from J, with 15 bases in between. The germline CDR1 and CDR2 sequences are SGDLS and YYNGEE. The CDR3 loop reads CASSVFGSPLETQYF. DNA for the CDR3: TGTGCCAGCAGCGTTTTCGGGAGCCCTTTAGAGACCCAGTACTTC. Filled out from reference TRBV9 and TRBJ2-5, the complete variable domain reads DSGVTQTPKHLITATGQRVTLRCSPRSGDLSVYWYQQSLDQGLQFLIQYYNGEERAKGNILERFSAQQFPDLHSELNLSSLELGDSALYFCASSVFGSPLETQYFGPGTRLLVL.

CDR3 protein: CASSITSGGAYNEQFF. CDR3 DNA sequence: TGTGCCAGTAGTATTACTAGCGGGGGGGCCTACAATGAGCAGTTCTTC. V and J are TRBV19 and TRBJ2-1, with 13 bases lining up with TRBD2. The trim removed 3 bases at V and 2 bases at J, leaving 1 base unmatched. CDR3 length: 16 amino acids. CDR1 and CDR2 (germline): LNHDA, SQIVND (reference sequence).

This rearrangement joins TRBV15 to TRBJ1-4; possibly TRBD1 for D (5 bases). Per germline, CDR1 LNHNV and CDR2 YYDKDF (reference sequence). Trimming cost V 0 bases and J 6 bases, with 5 bases left between them. The CDR3 is 13 residues long. The CDR3 sequence: CATSRDRDEKLFF. CDR3 bases: TGTGCCACCAGCAGAGACAGGGATGAAAAACTGTTTTTT.

The rearrangement joins TRBV5-1 to TRBJ2-3; 8 nucleotides match TRBD2. Germline lookup yields CDR1 SGHRS and CDR2 YFSETQ. The CDR3 spans 15 residues. The V gene end was trimmed by 2 bases and the J gene end by 2 bases; junction bases not matched to a gene: 4. CDR3: CASSFGSGATDTQYF. The CDR3 nucleotides read TGCGCCAGCAGCTTCGGTAGCGGGGCCACAGATACGCAGTATTTT.

The chain joins TRBV6-5 to TRBJ2-2, with 10 bases lining up with TRBD2. CDR3 length: 15 amino acids. J lost 5 bases, V lost 4 bases, and 4 bases had no gene match. Germline assignment: CDR1 MNHEY and CDR2 SVGAGI. The CDR3: CASSSSGRGTGELFF. The DNA of the CDR3 is TGTGCCAGCAGTTCTAGCGGGAGAGGGACCGGGGAGCTGTTTTTT.

The chain couples TRBV11-2 to TRBJ1-2; 8 bases fit TRBD1. With 2 bases clipped from V and 2 bases from J, the junction kept 4 bases outside the gene matches. The CDR3 covers 15 residues. Germline V gives CDR1 SGHAT, CDR2 FQNNGV. CDR3 sequence: CASSLRPGGNYGYTF. DNA of the CDR3: TGTGCCAGCAGCTTACGACCAGGGGGCAACTATGGCTACACCTTC.

V is TRBV28 and J is TRBJ2-5; D might be TRBD2 (6 bases). V lost 3 bases to trimming and J lost 4 bases, with 18 bases between them. This CDR3 is built from 16 residues. CDR1 is MDHEN and CDR2 is SYDVKM in the germline V gene. The CDR3 spells CASSFGSGVGSETQYF. The CDR3 bases are TGTGCCAGCAGTTTTGGTTCGGGGGTGGGGTCAGAGACCCAGTACTTC.

This chain uses TRBV4-3 with TRBJ2-3, with D tentatively TRBD1 (6 bases). There are 18 residues in the CDR3. V was clipped by 1 base and J by 1 base, with 18 bases between them. Germline loops: CDR1 LGHNA, CDR2 YSLEER. DNA of the CDR3: TGCGCCAGCAGCCAAGCCCAGGGATCCAGGACAGGCACAGATACGCAGTATTTT. Its translation is CASSQAQGSRTGTDTQYF.

The chain has TRBV25-1 and TRBJ2-5; 7 bases align to TRBD1. Germline V gene data show CDR1 as MGHDK and CDR2 as SYGVNS. The CDR3 totals 14 residues. V dropped 6 bases and J dropped 4; count of bases not matched to a gene: 8. CDR3 nucleotides: TGTGCCAGCAGCTACAAGGGGGCCGGAGAGACCCAGTACTTC. This translates into CASSYKGAGETQYF.

The chain uses TRBV24-1 and TRBJ2-1; TRBD2 agrees at 8 bases. With 4 bases clipped from V and 8 bases from J, the junction kept 12 bases outside the gene matches. The CDR3 runs 16 residues. The germline V gene has CDR1 KGHDR and CDR2 SFDVKD. The CDR3, as DNA: TGTGCCACCAGTGACCCCGAGGTAGCGGGGATGGATGAGCAGTTCTTC. Translated, it gives CATSDPEVAGMDEQFF.